This TCR beta chain is from a study of blood T cells in healthy people across ages. Alongside a J-beta primer mix, a sample-barcoded 5' primer served in a second PCR lasting roughly 7 to 11 cycles. TCRdb independently ran MiXCR on the 5' RACE reads; one entry per CDR3 protein. In the table there are about 1,800,000 distinct CDR3 sequences, roughly 27% of which are singletons. Study-wide findings and caveats: Among T cells, TCR beta diversity per million cells dropped roughly linearly as age rose. Investigators treated diversity estimates from one million T cells as underestimates.

V was clipped by 2 bases and J by 3 bases, with 10 bases between them. The germline V gene encodes CDR1 KGHSH and CDR2 LQKENI. The CDR3 is 14 amino acids. Concerning this clonotype itself: The antigen remains undetermined.

Input material: blood. The chain couples TRBV18 to TRBJ1-2; D is undetermined. This TCR derives from a woman in her thirties in good health. The CDR3 sequence: CASSPSGEYYGYTF. The CDR3 nucleotides read TGTGCCAGCTCACCATCTGGGGAGTACTATGGCTACACCTTC.